The following is a T cell receptor beta chain sequence with its context. The CDR3 totals 13 residues. The ends lost 6 bases at V and 6 bases at J; junction bases unmatched: 6. Original methodology: Estimation of nucleated cell counts relied on the amplification of reference gene primers. Data came from immunoSEQ multiplex PCR; TCRdb stores just in-frame clones and leaves some out. The V and J calls and clone size are taken from that table; D and trimming were inferred from the DNA. The data show tens of thousands of clones, around 91% seen once. The data derive from a study of blood T cell repertoires in COVID-19. Study details: Whether acute or convalescent, the COVID-19 samples came from the United States, Italy and Spain. PBMCs, B-cell-depleted T cells, or T cells provided the cDNA or gDNA that made up the material.

The chain links TRBV12-3 or TRBV12-4 to TRBJ1-2, with 8 bases lining up with TRBD1. The source of this sequence is a human donor in a cohort sampled during active COVID-19. Sequencing was performed on peripheral blood. CDR3: CASRPGGDNGYTF. The CDR3 DNA sequence: TGTGCCAGCAGACCAGGGGGCGATAATGGCTACACCTTC.